The source of this T cell receptor (beta chain) is a study of blood T cell repertoires in COVID-19. Study summary: Specimens from acute and convalescent COVID-19 originated in the United States, Italy and Spain. From T cells, B-cell-depleted T cells, or PBMCs came the material, which was cDNA or gDNA.

Per the study methods: Quantification of nucleated cells was approximated via reference gene primer amplification. Using immunoSEQ multiplex PCR, the repertoire was profiled, and TCRdb retains in-frame clones only, with some absent. For V, J and clone size, that table is used; D and trimming come from the DNA. The repertoire holds some 81,000 clones, with around 91% as singletons. The V end lost 6 bases, the J end lost 0 bases, and 12 bases lay between the germline ends. In germline, CDR1 is MNHEY, CDR2 SVGAGI. CDR3 length: 14 residues. This rearrangement joins TRBV6-5 to TRBJ2-7; a possible D gene is TRBD1 (6 bases). The sequenced sample was peripheral blood. This receptor was taken from a woman between 45 and 60 years old in a cohort sampled during active COVID-19. DNA of the CDR3: TGTGCCAGCAGACGCGGACAGCTCTCCTACGAGCAGTACTTC. It yields the protein CASRRGQLSYEQYF.